The clone carrying this TCR beta chain turned up a few times. This specimen belongs to a study of CD8 T cells in ankylosing spondylitis. CDR1 is ENHRY, CDR2 SYGVKD, per germline. This CDR3 contains 15 residues. The V end lost 6 bases, the J end lost 1 base, and 12 bases lay between the germline ends. TCRdb re-called the 5' RACE reads through MiXCR, storing one row per CDR3 protein. The sample has 250,000 or so distinct CDR3 sequences; about 10% are singletons. Specimen: blood, either unsorted or a sorted T cell fraction (not recorded which). The sequence was collected from a male donor with ankylosing spondylitis or in good health (not recorded which). This chain uses TRBV10-3 with TRBJ2-2, with D perhaps assigned TRBD1 or TRBD2 (5 bases each). CDR3 in amino acids: CAISPGTENTGELFF. CDR3 nucleotide sequence: TGTGCCATCAGCCCCGGGACGGAGAACACCGGGGAGCTGTTTTTT.